Sequencing of this T cell receptor (beta chain) was carried out in a study of T cells expressing NK-cell markers. Study as a whole: HCMV serostatus: most of the eight sequenced donors positive, one negative.

CDR3 length: 13 amino acids. Germline CDR1 and CDR2: SGHNT and YYREEE (reference sequence). Reanalyzing the 5' RACE reads, TCRdb keeps one entry per CDR3 protein, without DNA. The sample has over 100,000 distinct CDR3 sequences, and its top ten clones hold around 18%. This TCR was recovered from a woman between 18 and 75 years old in good health. The genes are TRBV5-4 and TRBJ2-7; TCRdb's D gene call, TRBD1, goes unchecked for lack of DNA. Specimen: blood T cells: a sorted CD56 or NKG2C T cell subset, CD4+ or CD8+ T cells, or bulk PBMC T cells (not recorded which). The CDR3 protein is CASSGGQSYEQYF.